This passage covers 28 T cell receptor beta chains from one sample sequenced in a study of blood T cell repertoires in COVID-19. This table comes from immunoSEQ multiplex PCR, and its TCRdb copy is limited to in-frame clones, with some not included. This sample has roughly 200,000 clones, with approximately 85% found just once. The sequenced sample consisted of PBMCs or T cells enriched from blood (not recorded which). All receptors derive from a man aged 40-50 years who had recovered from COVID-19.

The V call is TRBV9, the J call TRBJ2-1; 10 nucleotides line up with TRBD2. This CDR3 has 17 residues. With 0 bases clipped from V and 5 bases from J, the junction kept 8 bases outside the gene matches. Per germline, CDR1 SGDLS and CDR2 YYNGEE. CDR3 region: CASSVAVAGGENNEQFF. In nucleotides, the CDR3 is TGTGCCAGCAGCGTAGCGGTAGCGGGAGGCGAGAACAATGAGCAGTTCTTC. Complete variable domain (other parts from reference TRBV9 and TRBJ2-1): DSGVTQTPKHLITATGQRVTLRCSPRSGDLSVYWYQQSLDQGLQFLIQYYNGEERAKGNILERFSAQQFPDLHSELNLSSLELGDSALYFCASSVAVAGGENNEQFFGPGTRLTVL.

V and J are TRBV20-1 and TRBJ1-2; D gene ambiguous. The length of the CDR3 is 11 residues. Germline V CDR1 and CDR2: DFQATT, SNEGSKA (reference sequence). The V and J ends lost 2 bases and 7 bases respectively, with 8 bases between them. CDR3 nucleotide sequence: TGCAGTGCTAGACTCAACATTGGCTACACCTTC. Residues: CSARLNIGYTF.

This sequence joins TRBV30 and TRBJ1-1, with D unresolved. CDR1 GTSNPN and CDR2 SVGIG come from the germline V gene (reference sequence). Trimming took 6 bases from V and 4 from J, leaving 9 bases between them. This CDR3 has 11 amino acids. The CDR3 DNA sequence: TGTGCCTGCACGAGGGTCACTGAAGCTTTCTTT. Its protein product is CACTRVTEAFF.

DNA for the CDR3: TGTGCCAGCAGCCACGACAGGACTGCCTACAATGAGCAGTTCTTC. It translates to CASSHDRTAYNEQFF. J is TRBJ2-1 and V is TRBV3-1 (or the pseudogene TRBV3-2); possible D gene TRBD1, 6 bases. The CDR3 length is 15 residues. V lost 3 bases, J lost 2 bases, and 11 bases lay in between. Germline V gene sequence: CDR1 LGHDT, CDR2 YNNKEL (reference sequence).

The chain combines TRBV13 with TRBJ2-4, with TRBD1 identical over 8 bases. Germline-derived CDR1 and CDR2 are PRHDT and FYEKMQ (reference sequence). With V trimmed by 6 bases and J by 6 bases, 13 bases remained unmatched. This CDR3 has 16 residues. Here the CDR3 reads CASSHNTQGAGNIQYF. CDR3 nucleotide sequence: TGTGCCAGCAGTCACAATACCCAGGGGGCTGGAAACATTCAGTACTTC. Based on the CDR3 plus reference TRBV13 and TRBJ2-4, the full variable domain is AAGVIQSPRHLIKEKRETATLKCYPIPRHDTVYWYQQGPGQDPQFLISFYEKMQSDKGSIPDRFSAQQFSDYHSELNMSSLELGDSALYFCASSHNTQGAGNIQYFGAGTRLSVL.

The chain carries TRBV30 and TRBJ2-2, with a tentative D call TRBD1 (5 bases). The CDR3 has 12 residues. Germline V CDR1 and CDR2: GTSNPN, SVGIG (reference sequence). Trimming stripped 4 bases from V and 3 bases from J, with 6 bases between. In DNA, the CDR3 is TGTGCCTGGACAGGGTACACCGGGGAGCTGTTTTTT. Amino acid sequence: CAWTGYTGELFF.

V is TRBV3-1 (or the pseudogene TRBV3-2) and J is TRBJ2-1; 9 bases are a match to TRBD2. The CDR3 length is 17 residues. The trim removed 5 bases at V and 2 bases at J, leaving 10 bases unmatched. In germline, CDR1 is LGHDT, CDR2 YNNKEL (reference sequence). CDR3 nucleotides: TGTGCCAGCAGCTTCGACGGACTAGCGCTGACCTACAATGAGCAGTTCTTC. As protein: CASSFDGLALTYNEQFF.

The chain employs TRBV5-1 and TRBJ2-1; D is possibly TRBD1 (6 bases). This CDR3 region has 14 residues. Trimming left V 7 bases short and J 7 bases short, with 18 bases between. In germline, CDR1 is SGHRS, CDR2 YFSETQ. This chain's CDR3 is CASGFQGMMNEQFF. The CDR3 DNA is TGCGCCAGCGGATTCCAGGGGATGATGAATGAGCAGTTCTTC.

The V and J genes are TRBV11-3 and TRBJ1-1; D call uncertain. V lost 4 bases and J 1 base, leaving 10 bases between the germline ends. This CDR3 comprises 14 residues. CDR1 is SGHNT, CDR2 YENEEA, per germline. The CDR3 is CASSWSGGNTEAFF. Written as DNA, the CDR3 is TGTGCCAGCAGCTGGTCTGGCGGGAACACTGAAGCTTTCTTT. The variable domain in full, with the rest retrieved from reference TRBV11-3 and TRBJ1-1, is EAGVVQSPRYKIIEKKQPVAFWCNPISGHNTLYWYLQNLGQGPELLIRYENEEAVDDSQLPKDRFSAERLKGVDSTLKIQPAELGDSAVYLCASSWSGGNTEAFFGQGTRLTVV.

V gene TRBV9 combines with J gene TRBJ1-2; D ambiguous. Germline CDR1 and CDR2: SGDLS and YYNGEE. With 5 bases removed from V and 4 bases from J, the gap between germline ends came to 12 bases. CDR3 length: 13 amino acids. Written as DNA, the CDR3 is TGTGCCAGCAGAGCCGGGGATCTCTATGGCTACACCTTC. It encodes CASRAGDLYGYTF.

The CDR3, as DNA: TGTGCCAGCCGCCTCATTGGGGAGGATCAGCCCCAGCATTTT. Amino acids: CASRLIGEDQPQHF. The rearrangement links TRBV28 to TRBJ1-5; D call uncertain. Germline-derived CDR1 and CDR2 are MDHEN and SYDVKM. The length of the CDR3 is 14 residues. The V end lost 8 bases, the J end lost 5 bases, and 16 bases lay between the germline ends.

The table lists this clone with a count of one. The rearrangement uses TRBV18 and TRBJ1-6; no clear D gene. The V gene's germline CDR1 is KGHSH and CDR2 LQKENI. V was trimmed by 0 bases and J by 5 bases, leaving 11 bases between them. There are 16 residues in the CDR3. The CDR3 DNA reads TGTGCCAGCTCACCACCGGCGACGGGAAATAATTCACCCCTCCACTTT. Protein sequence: CASSPPATGNNSPLHF.

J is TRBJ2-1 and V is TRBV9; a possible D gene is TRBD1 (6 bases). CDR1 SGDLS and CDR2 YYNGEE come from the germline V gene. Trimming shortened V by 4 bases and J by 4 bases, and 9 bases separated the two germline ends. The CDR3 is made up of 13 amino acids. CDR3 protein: CASSFQGYNEQFF. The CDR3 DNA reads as TGTGCCAGCAGCTTCCAGGGGTACAATGAGCAGTTCTTC.

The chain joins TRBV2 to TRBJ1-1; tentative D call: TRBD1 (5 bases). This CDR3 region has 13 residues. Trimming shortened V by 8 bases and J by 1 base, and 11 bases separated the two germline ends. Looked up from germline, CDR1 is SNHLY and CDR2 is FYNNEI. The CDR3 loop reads CASAGEANTEAFF. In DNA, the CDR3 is TGTGCCAGCGCGGGGGAGGCGAACACTGAAGCTTTCTTT.

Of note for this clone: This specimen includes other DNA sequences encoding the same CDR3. The CDR3 here is CASSPTSGRPTDTQYF. Here the CDR3 DNA reads TGTGCCAGCAGCCCGACTAGCGGGAGGCCCACAGATACGCAGTATTTT. The chain uses TRBV27 and TRBJ2-3; 13 nucleotides align to TRBD2. CDR1 is MNHEY and CDR2 is SMNVEV in the germline V gene (reference sequence). The junction had 5 bases not matched to a gene; V was cut back by 6 bases and J by 2 bases. This CDR3 is built from 16 residues.

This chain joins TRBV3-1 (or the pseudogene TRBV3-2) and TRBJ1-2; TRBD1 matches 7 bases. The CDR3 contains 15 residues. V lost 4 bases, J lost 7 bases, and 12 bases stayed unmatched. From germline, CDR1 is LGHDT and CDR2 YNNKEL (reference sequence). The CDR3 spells CASSPRDRLSSGYTF. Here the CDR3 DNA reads TGTGCCAGCAGCCCCCGGGACAGACTAAGTAGTGGCTACACCTTC.

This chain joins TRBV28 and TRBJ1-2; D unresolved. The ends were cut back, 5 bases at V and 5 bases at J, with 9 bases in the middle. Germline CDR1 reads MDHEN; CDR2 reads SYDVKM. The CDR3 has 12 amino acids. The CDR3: CASSLVAYGYTF. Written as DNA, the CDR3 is TGTGCCAGCAGTCTCGTTGCGTATGGCTACACCTTC.

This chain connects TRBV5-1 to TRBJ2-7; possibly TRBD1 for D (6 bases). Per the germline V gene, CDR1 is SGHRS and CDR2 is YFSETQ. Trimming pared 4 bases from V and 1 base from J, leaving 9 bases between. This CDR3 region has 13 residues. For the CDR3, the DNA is TGCGCCAGCAGCGGCGACAGGTCCTACGAGCAGTACTTC. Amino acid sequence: CASSGDRSYEQYF.

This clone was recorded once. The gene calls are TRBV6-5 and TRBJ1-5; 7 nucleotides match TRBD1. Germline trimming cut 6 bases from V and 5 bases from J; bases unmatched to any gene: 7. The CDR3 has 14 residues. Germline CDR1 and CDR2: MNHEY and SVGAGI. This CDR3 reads CASRFRGSYQPQHF. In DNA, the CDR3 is TGTGCCAGCAGATTCAGGGGGTCCTATCAGCCCCAGCATTTT.

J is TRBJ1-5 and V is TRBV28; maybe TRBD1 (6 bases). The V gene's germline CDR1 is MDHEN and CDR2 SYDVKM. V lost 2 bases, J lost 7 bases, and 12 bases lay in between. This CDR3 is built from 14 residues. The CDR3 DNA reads TGTGCCAGCAGTTTACAGGGGTCGTACCAGCCCCAGCATTTT. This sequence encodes CASSLQGSYQPQHF.

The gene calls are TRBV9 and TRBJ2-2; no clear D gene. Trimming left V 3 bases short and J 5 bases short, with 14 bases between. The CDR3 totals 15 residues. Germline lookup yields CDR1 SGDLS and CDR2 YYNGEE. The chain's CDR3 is CASSGSGSATGELFF. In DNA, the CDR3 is TGTGCCAGCAGCGGAAGTGGTAGTGCAACCGGGGAGCTGTTTTTT.

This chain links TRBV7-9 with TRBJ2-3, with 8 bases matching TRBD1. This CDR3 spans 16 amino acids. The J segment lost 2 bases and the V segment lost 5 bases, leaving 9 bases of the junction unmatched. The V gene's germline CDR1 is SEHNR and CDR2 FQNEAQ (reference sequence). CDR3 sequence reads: CASSARTGKTTDTQYF. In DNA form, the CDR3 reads TGTGCCAGCAGCGCACGGACAGGGAAGACCACAGATACGCAGTATTTT. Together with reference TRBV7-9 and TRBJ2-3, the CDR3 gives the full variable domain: DTGVSQNPRHKITKRGQNVTFRCDPISEHNRLYWYRQTLGQGPEFLTYFQNEAQLEKSRLLSDRFSAERPKGSFSTLEIQRTEQGDSAMYLCASSARTGKTTDTQYFGPGTRLTVL.

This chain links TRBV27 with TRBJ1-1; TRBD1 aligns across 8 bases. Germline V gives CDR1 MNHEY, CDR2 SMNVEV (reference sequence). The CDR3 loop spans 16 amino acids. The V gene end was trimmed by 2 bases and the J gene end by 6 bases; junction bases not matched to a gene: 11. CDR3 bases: TGTGCCAGCAGTTTAGGACAGGGAGTTTATCGGGCTGAAGCTTTCTTT. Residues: CASSLGQGVYRAEAFF.

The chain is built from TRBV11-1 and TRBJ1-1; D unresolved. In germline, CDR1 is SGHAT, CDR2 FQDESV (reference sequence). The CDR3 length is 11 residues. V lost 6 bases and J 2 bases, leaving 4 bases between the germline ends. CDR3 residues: CASSTNTEAFF. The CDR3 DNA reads TGTGCCAGCAGTACAAACACTGAAGCTTTCTTT.

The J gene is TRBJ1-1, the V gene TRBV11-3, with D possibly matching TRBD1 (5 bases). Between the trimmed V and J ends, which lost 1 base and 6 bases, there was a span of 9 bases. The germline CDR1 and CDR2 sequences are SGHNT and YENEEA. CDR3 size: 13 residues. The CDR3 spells CASSLGGVAEAFF. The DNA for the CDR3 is TGTGCCAGCAGCTTAGGGGGGGTGGCTGAAGCTTTCTTT. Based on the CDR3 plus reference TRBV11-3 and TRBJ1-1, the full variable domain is EAGVVQSPRYKIIEKKQPVAFWCNPISGHNTLYWYLQNLGQGPELLIRYENEEAVDDSQLPKDRFSAERLKGVDSTLKIQPAELGDSAVYLCASSLGGVAEAFFGQGTRLTVV.

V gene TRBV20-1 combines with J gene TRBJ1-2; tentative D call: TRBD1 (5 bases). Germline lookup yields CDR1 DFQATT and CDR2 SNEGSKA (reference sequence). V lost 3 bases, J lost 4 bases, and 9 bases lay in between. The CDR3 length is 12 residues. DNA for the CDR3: TGCAGTGCTAGTAGGGGCGCCTATGGCTACACCTTC. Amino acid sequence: CSASRGAYGYTF.

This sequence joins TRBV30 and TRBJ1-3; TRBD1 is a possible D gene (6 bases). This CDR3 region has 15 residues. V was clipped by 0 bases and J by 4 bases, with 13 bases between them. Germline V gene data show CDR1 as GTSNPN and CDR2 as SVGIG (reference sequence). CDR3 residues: CAWSVAGVGGNTIYF. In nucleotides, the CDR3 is TGTGCCTGGAGTGTAGCAGGGGTTGGGGGAAACACCATATATTTT.

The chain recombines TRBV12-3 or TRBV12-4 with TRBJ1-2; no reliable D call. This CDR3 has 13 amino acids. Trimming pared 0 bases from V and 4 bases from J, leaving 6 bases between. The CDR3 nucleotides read TGTGCCAGCAGTTTAGCGTATTCCTATGGCTACACCTTC. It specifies CASSLAYSYGYTF.